The 27 T cell receptor beta chains given below trace back to one sample, sequenced in a study of human T cells and chemical hapten exposure. Time point specified: patch test 2, 6 weeks after DPC sensitization. Sample treatment: therapeutic diphenylcyclopropenone sensitization with weekly scalp DPC. TCRdb passed the RACE reads through MiXCR, listing each CDR3 protein once. The sample includes about 89,000 distinct CDR3 sequences, approximately 9.9% of them seen just once. Sequenced material: whole blood, taken in connection with sensitization to the hapten diphenylcyclopropenone (DPC). All receptors come from a man in his forties with alopecia areata. Some clones in this sample may be carry-over from other donors' samples.

There are a few counts of this clonotype. The V and J genes are TRBV6-2 or TRBV6-3 and TRBJ2-2; possibly TRBD2 for D (5 bases). V was trimmed by 0 bases and J by 8 bases, leaving 10 bases between them. The CDR3 runs to 14 residues. Per the germline V gene, CDR1 is MNHEY and CDR2 is SVGEGT. The CDR3 spells CASSYSREGGELFF. CDR3 nucleotide sequence: TGTGCCAGCAGTTACTCGAGGGAAGGAGGGGAGCTGTTTTTT.

The chain recombines TRBV2 with TRBJ1-5; D is unclear. Germline CDR1 and CDR2: SNHLY and FYNNEI. Trimming cost V 4 bases and J 0 bases, with 7 bases left between them. The CDR3 runs to 14 residues. The CDR3 reads CASSVEYSNQPQHF. The CDR3 coding sequence is TGTGCCAGCAGTGTGGAATATAGCAATCAGCCCCAGCATTTT.

This rearrangement joins TRBV5-6 to TRBJ2-3; TRBD1 matches 11 bases. The CDR3 extends over 17 amino acids. CDR1 is SGHDT, CDR2 YYEEEE, per germline. The V gene end was trimmed by 2 bases and the J gene end by 2 bases; junction bases not matched to a gene: 7. The DNA of the CDR3 is TGTGCCAGCAGCTTTCGGACAGGGGGCCAACTCACAGATACGCAGTATTTT. Translation: CASSFRTGGQLTDTQYF.

In this sample, this clonotype turned up a few times. The chain joins TRBV7-2 to TRBJ1-2; D is undetermined. This CDR3 region has 13 residues. V lost 5 bases to trimming and J lost 5 bases, with 12 bases between them. CDR1 SGHTA and CDR2 FQGNSA come from the germline V gene. The CDR3 protein is CASSPNPLYGYTF. Here the CDR3 DNA reads TGTGCCAGCAGCCCGAACCCACTTTATGGCTACACCTTC.

The rearrangement links TRBV27 to TRBJ2-7; no definite D call. Trimming stripped 4 bases from V and 2 bases from J, with 6 bases between. Germline V gene lookup returns CDR1 MNHEY and CDR2 SMNVEV (reference sequence). The CDR3 runs 12 residues. CDR3 DNA sequence: TGTGCCAGCAGTTCGGTTACCTACGAGCAGTACTTC. It is translated as CASSSVTYEQYF.

This chain links TRBV12-3 or TRBV12-4 with TRBJ2-1; 10 bases match TRBD2. The J segment lost 9 bases and the V segment lost 5 bases, leaving 13 bases of the junction unmatched. This CDR3 has 16 residues. Written as DNA, the CDR3 is TGTGCCAGCAGTCCCCCAACTAGCGGGACCTTGGGTGAGCAGTTCTTC. Translated, it gives CASSPPTSGTLGEQFF.

The table lists this clonotype with a few counts. This chain joins TRBV7-9 and TRBJ2-3; TRBD2 matches 10 bases. Germline lookup yields CDR1 SEHNR and CDR2 FQNEAQ (reference sequence). There are 15 residues in the CDR3. V shed 5 bases, J shed 9 bases, and the junction held 11 bases outside the gene matches. The DNA of the CDR3 is TGTGCCAGCAGCGCAGCCGGGACTAGCGCGAGAACGCAGTATTTT. This sequence encodes CASSAAGTSARTQYF.

This clonotype was detected only a few times. The chain joins TRBV7-8 to TRBJ1-2; D perhaps matches TRBD1 (5 bases). This CDR3 comprises 16 residues. Per germline, CDR1 SGHVS and CDR2 FQNEAQ. Between the trimmed V and J ends, which lost 5 bases and 4 bases, there was a span of 20 bases. CDR3 DNA: TGTGCCAGCAGCCCTTCCCCCCAGGGTGGGACCTATGGCTACACCTTC. This sequence encodes CASSPSPQGGTYGYTF.

The CDR3 spells CASSLSGDRGYGYTF. In DNA, the CDR3 is TGTGCCAGCAGTTTATCAGGGGACAGGGGCTATGGCTACACCTTC. The V and J genes are TRBV27 and TRBJ1-2, with 10 positions matching TRBD1. Germline V gene sequence: CDR1 MNHEY, CDR2 SMNVEV (reference sequence). V was clipped by 0 bases and J by 4 bases; unmatched bases: 2. The CDR3 contains 15 residues.

This clonotype was recorded a few times. The chain couples TRBV28 to TRBJ1-5; 7 positions match TRBD1. Germline CDR1 is MDHEN and CDR2 is SYDVKM. After removal of 4 bases from V and 4 bases from J, the junction contained 4 bases not matched to a gene. The CDR3 extends over 14 amino acids. CDR3 sequence reads: CASSWTGLNQPQHF. CDR3 sequence (DNA): TGTGCCAGCAGTTGGACAGGACTAAATCAGCCCCAGCATTTT.

J is TRBJ1-6 and V is TRBV27; a possible D gene is TRBD1 (5 bases). V shed 5 bases and J shed 7 bases, with 18 bases lying between them. The CDR3 contains 16 residues. CDR1 and CDR2 from the germline V gene are MNHEY and SMNVEV (reference sequence). This chain's CDR3 is CASSPPQGAGNSPLHF. CDR3 DNA: TGTGCCAGCAGTCCTCCTCAAGGGGCTGGGAATTCACCCCTCCACTTT.

This clonotype came up many times. The rearrangement uses TRBV2 and TRBJ2-7, with TRBD2 as a possible D gene (5 bases). The CDR3 runs 14 residues. Per germline, CDR1 SNHLY and CDR2 FYNNEI. The V gene lost 2 bases and the J gene lost 7 bases, with 15 bases spanning the gap. The CDR3 DNA reads as TGTGCCAGCAGTGAACGGTCGGGGTCTCGAGAGCAGTACTTC. Translated: CASSERSGSREQYF.

This clonotype was seen a handful of times. V and J are TRBV5-1 and TRBJ1-2; D is unclear. V was clipped by 0 bases and J by 5 bases, with 14 bases between them. The CDR3 runs 15 residues. CDR1 SGHRS and CDR2 YFSETQ come from the germline V gene. The CDR3 sequence: CASSLDIPGRYGYTF. CDR3 coding DNA: TGCGCCAGCAGCTTGGACATCCCCGGGAGATATGGCTACACCTTC. Based on the CDR3 plus reference TRBV5-1 and TRBJ1-2, the full variable domain is KAGVTQTPRYLIKTRGQQVTLSCSPISGHRSVSWYQQTPGQGLQFLFEYFSETQRNKGNFPGRFSGRQFSNSRSEMNVSTLELGDSALYLCASSLDIPGRYGYTFGSGTRLTVV.

The J gene is TRBJ2-3, the V gene TRBV4-3, with D uncertain. V shed 4 bases and J shed 0 bases, with 5 bases lying between them. In germline, CDR1 is LGHNA, CDR2 YSLEER. The CDR3 covers 13 residues. CDR3 DNA sequence: TGCGCCAGCAGCCCCACTAGCACAGATACGCAGTATTTT. Amino acid sequence: CASSPTSTDTQYF.

At least ten counts were recorded for this clonotype. This rearrangement joins TRBV6-2 or TRBV6-3 to TRBJ1-1, with 7 bases matching TRBD1. The germline gives CDR1 MNHEY, CDR2 SVGEGT. With V trimmed by 6 bases and J by 8 bases, 3 bases remained unmatched. The CDR3 is 11 amino acids. As DNA, the CDR3 is TGTGCCAGCAGCATCAGGGGGGAAGCTTTCTTT. Translation: CASSIRGEAFF.

The chain links TRBV11-2 to TRBJ2-1; 11 nucleotides match TRBD2. Germline trimming cut 5 bases from V and 5 bases from J; bases unmatched to any gene: 8. CDR1 and CDR2 from the germline V gene are SGHAT and FQNNGV. CDR3 length: 16 residues. CDR3 bases: TGTGCCAGCAGCCCTATTCGGGGACTAGCGGACAATGAGCAGTTCTTC. Amino acids: CASSPIRGLADNEQFF. The variable domain in full, completed from reference TRBV11-2 and TRBJ2-1, reads EAGVAQSPRYKIIEKRQSVAFWCNPISGHATLYWYQQILGQGPKLLIQFQNNGVVDDSQLPKDRFSAERLKGVDSTLKIQPAKLEDSAVYLCASSPIRGLADNEQFFGPGTRLTVL.

In this sample, this clonotype turned up many times. The rearrangement joins TRBV28 to TRBJ1-1, with 9 bases lining up with TRBD1. Trimming took 5 bases from V and 4 from J; bases not matched to a gene: 8. Germline-derived CDR1 and CDR2 are MDHEN and SYDVKM. The length of the CDR3 is 15 residues. In nucleotides, the CDR3 is TGTGCCAGCAGTCGTAACAGGGGGCTTGGCACTGAAGCTTTCTTT. Amino acids: CASSRNRGLGTEAFF.

The chain has TRBV7-2 and TRBJ2-3, with 10 nucleotides matching TRBD2. Germline V gene sequence: CDR1 SGHTA, CDR2 FQGNSA. With 1 base clipped from V and 3 bases from J, the junction kept 7 bases outside the gene matches. The CDR3 has 17 amino acids. The CDR3 here is CASSLVVAGGGTDTQYF. The CDR3 bases are TGTGCCAGCAGCTTAGTGGTAGCGGGAGGTGGGACAGATACGCAGTATTTT.

This clonotype was seen a few times. The rearrangement links TRBV6-5 to TRBJ1-5; tentative D call: TRBD1 (6 bases). The CDR3 loop spans 15 amino acids. Germline lookup yields CDR1 MNHEY and CDR2 SVGAGI. The V and J ends lost 5 bases and 0 bases respectively, with 11 bases between them. CDR3 nucleotide sequence: TGTGCCAGCAGTCAAGGGGGTTTTAGCAATCAGCCCCAGCATTTT. Translating it yields CASSQGGFSNQPQHF.

This clonotype showed up just a few times. V gene TRBV7-2 combines with J gene TRBJ2-3; D remains ambiguous. Trimming shortened V by 8 bases and J by 1 base, and 7 bases separated the two germline ends. This CDR3 comprises 12 residues. Germline loops: CDR1 SGHTA, CDR2 FQGNSA. The CDR3 region has the DNA TGTGCCAGCGGGGTGGGCACAGATACGCAGTATTTT. Its protein product is CASGVGTDTQYF.

The chain carries TRBV28 and TRBJ1-2; D unresolved. CDR1 MDHEN and CDR2 SYDVKM come from the germline V gene. The germline V and J ends were trimmed by 8 bases and 7 bases, with 11 bases remaining between them. There are 11 residues in the CDR3. CDR3 sequence (DNA): TGTGCCAGCGGGCTCCGCAGTGGCTACACCTTC. This encodes CASGLRSGYTF.

This clonotype has at least ten counts. The J gene is TRBJ2-3, the V gene TRBV12-3 or TRBV12-4, with 8 bases fitting TRBD2. This CDR3 has 14 residues. The V gene end was trimmed by 11 bases and the J gene end by 4 bases; junction bases not matched to a gene: 11. CDR3 protein: CASGGRSGADTQYF. The CDR3 DNA reads as TGTGCCTCCGGCGGGAGGTCGGGAGCAGATACGCAGTATTTT.

The table lists this clonotype with a few counts. The chain has TRBV12-3 or TRBV12-4 and TRBJ2-1; D unclear. With 3 bases removed from V and 3 bases from J, the gap between germline ends came to 6 bases. This CDR3 region has 13 residues. The CDR3 sequence: CASSLGSYNEQFF. CDR3 coding DNA: TGTGCCAGCAGTTTGGGCAGCTACAATGAGCAGTTCTTC.

V is TRBV14 and J is TRBJ1-1, with 7 positions matching TRBD1. The CDR3 is 15 amino acids. With 6 bases clipped from V and 3 bases from J, the junction kept 10 bases outside the gene matches. CDR1 is SGHDN and CDR2 is FVKESK in the germline V gene. The CDR3 nucleotides read TGTGCCAGCAGGCCCCGACAGGGATGGTACACTGAAGCTTTCTTT. It codes for CASRPRQGWYTEAFF.

Ten or more counts support this clonotype. The chain is built from TRBV4-3 and TRBJ1-6, with D possibly being TRBD1 (6 bases). V dropped 2 bases and J dropped 3 bases, with 8 bases sitting between them. Germline loops: CDR1 LGHNA, CDR2 YSLEER. The CDR3 covers 15 residues. The CDR3 here is CASSQTGNYNSPLHF. The CDR3 coding sequence is TGCGCCAGCAGCCAAACAGGGAACTATAATTCACCCCTCCACTTT.

This clonotype was detected only once. The chain uses TRBV6-2 or TRBV6-3 and TRBJ2-1; TRBD2 aligns across 8 bases. Germline CDR1 MNHEY, CDR2 SVGEGT. CDR3 length: 15 residues. V shed 0 bases, J shed 4 bases, and the junction held 2 bases outside the gene matches. CDR3 DNA: TGTGCCAGCAGTTACTCTAGCGGGACATACAATGAGCAGTTCTTC. It yields the protein CASSYSSGTYNEQFF.

This clonotype was detected many times. The chain recombines TRBV4-3 with TRBJ2-3; 13 bases map to TRBD2. V shed 0 bases, J shed 3 bases, and the junction held 3 bases outside the gene matches. CDR1 and CDR2 from the germline V gene are LGHNA and YSLEER. The CDR3 runs 17 residues. DNA of the CDR3: TGCGCCAGCAGCCAAGATAAGACTAGCGGGAGGACAGATACGCAGTATTTT. Its protein is CASSQDKTSGRTDTQYF.